This TCR beta chain comes out of a study of cytomegalovirus exposure and HLA in healthy donors. At the level of the study: Genetic ancestry analysis placed about 76% of the 350 to 500 donors that were genotyped in the Caucasian-associated cluster.

Healthy bone marrow donors made up the cohort. V lost 3 bases, J lost 6 bases, and 8 bases stayed unmatched. The CDR3 length is 15 residues. Per the germline V gene, CDR1 is SGHRS and CDR2 is YFSETQ. This clone was observed a single time. Its antigen remains unknown. Study-level findings and limits: On later analysis, the bulk of CMV-associated TCR beta chains appeared to be HLA-restricted. Rare sequences made up most TCRs, while some public TCRs were found in many donors.

PCR primers comprised 60 Vbeta and 13 Jbeta primers. Only in-frame clones appear in the TCRdb table, and some are missing; sequencing was by immunoSEQ multiplex PCR. The sample consists of about 130,000 clones, approximately 68% of them appearing once. The chain combines TRBV5-1 with TRBJ2-1; 8 positions agree with TRBD2. Sequenced: PBMCs. The TCR originated in a man aged 30 to 39 in good health and CMV-seropositive. The CDR3 DNA is TGCGCCAGCAGCTGGAGCGGGAGTCGTATCAATGAGCAGTTCTTC. Protein product: CASSWSGSRINEQFF.